The 11 T cell receptor beta chains presented below share a single source sample, sequenced in a study of blood T cell repertoires in COVID-19. Only in-frame clones appear in the TCRdb table, and some are missing; sequencing was by immunoSEQ multiplex PCR. This sample has around 110,000 clones, with over 60% found just once. The specimen was peripheral blood. These receptors were collected from a man in his 70s with acute or convalescent COVID-19.

The chain has TRBV6-5 and TRBJ1-1, with TRBD1 identical over 12 bases. Trimming cost V 6 bases and J 6 bases; bases outside gene matches: 5. The CDR3 totals 14 residues. Germline-derived CDR1 and CDR2 are MNHEY and SVGAGI. CDR3 sequence reads: CASSPRDRGPEAFF. The CDR3 region has the DNA TGTGCCAGCAGCCCCCGGGACAGGGGGCCTGAAGCTTTCTTT.

The V call is TRBV19, the J call TRBJ2-1, with 9 bases fitting TRBD1. The CDR3 covers 15 residues. Per the germline V gene, CDR1 is LNHDA and CDR2 is SQIVND (reference sequence). V gave up 10 bases and J gave up 5 bases; unmatched junction bases: 12. The CDR3 region is CATGGPGQGHNEQFF. Written as DNA, the CDR3 is TGTGCCACCGGAGGGCCGGGACAGGGTCACAATGAGCAGTTCTTC.

CDR3 sequence: CASSSSTQGAYEQYF. DNA for the CDR3: TGCGCCAGCAGTTCCTCGACACAGGGGGCCTACGAGCAGTACTTC. This chain links TRBV5-1 with TRBJ2-7, with 8 bases aligning to TRBD1. Germline lookup yields CDR1 SGHRS and CDR2 YFSETQ. V dropped 5 bases and J dropped 2; count of bases not matched to a gene: 9. CDR3 length equals 15 residues.

The chain carries TRBV7-8 and TRBJ1-3; the D gene is possibly TRBD1 (6 bases). Trimming took 5 bases from V and 2 from J, leaving 10 bases between them. CDR3 length: 14 residues. CDR1 and CDR2 from the germline V gene are SGHVS and FQNEAQ. CDR3 amino acids: CASSARTAGNTIYF. CDR3 sequence (DNA): TGTGCCAGCAGCGCTCGGACAGCTGGAAACACCATATATTTT.

The chain uses TRBV7-3 and TRBJ2-7; D might be TRBD1 (6 bases). The CDR3 is 15 amino acids. V lost 5 bases, J lost 3 bases, and 17 bases lay in between. Germline V gene data show CDR1 as SGHTA and CDR2 as FQGTGA. The CDR3 is CASSPGPGDVYEQYF. The CDR3 coding sequence is TGTGCCAGCAGCCCCGGCCCAGGGGACGTCTACGAGCAGTACTTC.

V gene TRBV11-2 combines with J gene TRBJ1-6; D remains unclear. V lost 5 bases and J 7 bases, leaving 15 bases between the germline ends. CDR1 is SGHAT and CDR2 is FQNNGV in the germline V gene. The CDR3 covers 15 residues. The chain's CDR3 is CASSPSRTGNSPLHF. The CDR3 DNA follows: TGTGCCAGCAGCCCTTCGCGGACTGGAAATTCACCCCTCCACTTT.

The chain joins TRBV19 to TRBJ2-3; the D gene is possibly TRBD2 (6 bases). This CDR3 spans 15 amino acids. Trimming left V 4 bases short and J 6 bases short, with 17 bases between. Germline V gene sequence: CDR1 LNHDA, CDR2 SQIVND (reference sequence). CDR3 in DNA: TGTGCCAGTAGTACATTGGGAGGAACCAAGGATACGCAGTATTTT. Protein: CASSTLGGTKDTQYF.

The J gene is TRBJ2-1, the V gene TRBV5-8, with a possible D match to TRBD2 (5 bases). V was trimmed by 0 bases and J by 9 bases, leaving 10 bases between them. CDR3 size: 13 residues. Germline V gene lookup returns CDR1 SGHTS and CDR2 YDEGEE. The CDR3 reads CASSLAEGSEQFF. The CDR3 DNA follows: TGTGCCAGCAGCTTGGCCGAGGGTAGTGAGCAGTTCTTC. Complete variable domain (other parts from reference TRBV5-8 and TRBJ2-1): EAGVTQSPTHLIKTRGQQATLRCSPISGHTSVYWYQQALGLGLQFLLWYDEGEERNRGNFPPRFSGRQFPNYSSELNVNALELEDSALYLCASSLAEGSEQFFGPGTRLTVL.

The table lists this clone with a count of one. The chain combines TRBV5-4 with TRBJ1-6; TRBD1 matches 10 bases. The CDR3 loop spans 17 amino acids. V shed 4 bases, J shed 2 bases, and the junction held 6 bases outside the gene matches. Germline assignment: CDR1 SGHNT and CDR2 YYREEE (reference sequence). The CDR3 region is CASSVGQGETYNSPLHF. The CDR3 coding sequence is TGTGCCAGCAGCGTTGGACAGGGGGAAACCTATAATTCACCCCTCCACTTT.

The chain employs TRBV6-2 or TRBV6-3 and TRBJ2-3; 12 bases are shared with TRBD2. Unmatched junction bases numbered 15, after V lost 2 bases and J lost 0 bases. CDR1 is MNHEY and CDR2 is SVGEGT in the germline V gene. The length of the CDR3 is 21 residues. CDR3 in DNA: TGTGCCAGCAGTTACCCTGGACTAGCGGGGTCGAAACAGGGGAGCACAGATACGCAGTATTTT. Amino acids: CASSYPGLAGSKQGSTDTQYF.

This CDR3 is CASSYLMTGPQPQHF. CDR3 DNA: TGTGCCAGCAGCTACTTAATGACAGGGCCTCAGCCCCAGCATTTT. This chain joins TRBV5-5 and TRBJ1-5, with TRBD1 matching over 7 bases. V gave up 3 bases and J gave up 6 bases; unmatched junction bases: 9. Germline CDR1 SGHKS, CDR2 YYEKEE (reference sequence). This CDR3 region has 15 residues.